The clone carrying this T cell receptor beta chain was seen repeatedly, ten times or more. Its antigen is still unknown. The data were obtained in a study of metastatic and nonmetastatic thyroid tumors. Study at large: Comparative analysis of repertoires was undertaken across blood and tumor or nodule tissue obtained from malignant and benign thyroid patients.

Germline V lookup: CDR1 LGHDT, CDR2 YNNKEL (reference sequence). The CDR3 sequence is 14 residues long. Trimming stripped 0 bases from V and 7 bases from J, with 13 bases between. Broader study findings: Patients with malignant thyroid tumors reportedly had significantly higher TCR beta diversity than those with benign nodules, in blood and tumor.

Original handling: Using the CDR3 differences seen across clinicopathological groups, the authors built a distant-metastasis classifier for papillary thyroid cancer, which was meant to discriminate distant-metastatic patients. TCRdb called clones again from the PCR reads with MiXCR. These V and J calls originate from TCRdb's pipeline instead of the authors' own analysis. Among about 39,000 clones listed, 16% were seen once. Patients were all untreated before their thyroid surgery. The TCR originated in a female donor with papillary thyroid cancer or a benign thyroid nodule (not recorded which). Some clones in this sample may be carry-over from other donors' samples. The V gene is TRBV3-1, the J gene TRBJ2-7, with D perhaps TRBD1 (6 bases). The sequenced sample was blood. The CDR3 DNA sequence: TGTGCCAGCAGCCAAGATCCCCAGGGGCGAGAGCAGTACTTC. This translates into CASSQDPQGREQYF.